These 26 T cell receptor beta chains came from one sample sequenced in a study of blood T cell repertoires in COVID-19. Data came from immunoSEQ multiplex PCR; TCRdb stores just in-frame clones and leaves some out. The table shows fewer than 450,000 clones, with 85% to 90% occurring only once. The sample taken for sequencing was peripheral blood. These TCRs come from a woman between 50 and 59 years old with COVID-19, enrolled during active disease.

The chain joins TRBV7-2 to TRBJ1-1; D is uncertain. The CDR3 sequence is 14 residues long. The germline V gene encodes CDR1 SGHTA and CDR2 FQGNSA. V lost 1 base and J 2 bases, leaving 8 bases between the germline ends. CDR3 nucleotide sequence: TGTGCCAGCAGCTTAGTCAGTCTCAACACTGAAGCTTTCTTT. Its protein is CASSLVSLNTEAFF.

Of note for this clone: Other nucleotide sequences from this sample produce the same CDR3. J is TRBJ2-5 and V is TRBV24-1; 10 positions agree with TRBD2. After removal of 3 bases from V and 5 bases from J, the junction contained 5 bases not matched to a gene. The CDR3 runs to 15 residues. In germline, CDR1 is KGHDR, CDR2 SFDVKD. CDR3 DNA sequence: TGTGCCACCAGTGATAGCGGGAGGGCCGGGGAGACCCAGTACTTC. Translating gives CATSDSGRAGETQYF.

This chain uses TRBV7-8 with TRBJ2-7, with TRBD2 matching 8 bases. Looked up from germline, CDR1 is SGHVS and CDR2 is FQNEAQ. The V segment lost 2 bases and the J segment 4 bases; nucleotides outside the gene matches: 13. The CDR3 totals 17 residues. As DNA, the CDR3 is TGTGCCAGCAGCTTAAGGGGTCTAAGCGGGAGCGGTTACGAGCAGTACTTC. This gives the protein CASSLRGLSGSGYEQYF.

This chain connects TRBV5-8 to TRBJ1-2, with D possibly being TRBD1 (5 bases). Germline V gene data show CDR1 as SGHTS and CDR2 as YDEGEE. V lost 1 base, J lost 4 bases, and 17 bases lay in between. This CDR3 has 16 amino acids. CDR3 residues: CASSLRGVEGTYGYTF. DNA of the CDR3: TGTGCCAGCAGCTTGCGGGGGGTTGAGGGCACCTATGGCTACACCTTC.

The chain joins TRBV7-9 to TRBJ2-1; TRBD2 agrees at 11 bases. Germline-derived CDR1 and CDR2 are SEHNR and FQNEAQ (reference sequence). The CDR3 is 15 amino acids. With 5 bases clipped from V and 3 bases from J, the junction kept 3 bases outside the gene matches. The CDR3 here is CASSGGTSGYNEQFF. The CDR3 DNA is TGTGCCAGCAGCGGCGGGACTAGCGGCTACAATGAGCAGTTCTTC.

The chain employs TRBV5-1 and TRBJ2-7; TRBD1 aligns across 12 bases. This CDR3 is built from 15 residues. The J segment lost 5 bases and the V segment lost 3 bases, leaving 6 bases of the junction unmatched. Per the germline V gene, CDR1 is SGHRS and CDR2 is YFSETQ. The CDR3 coding sequence is TGCGCCAGCAGCTCGGGACAGGGGGCGATGGACGAGCAGTACTTC. Its translation: CASSSGQGAMDEQYF.

This clone showed up just once. The chain is built from TRBV5-1 and TRBJ1-2; TRBD1 might be the D (5 bases). Per germline, CDR1 SGHRS and CDR2 YFSETQ. CDR3 length: 16 amino acids. Between the trimmed V and J ends, which lost 0 bases and 7 bases, there was a span of 19 bases. The CDR3 DNA sequence: TGCGCCAGCAGCTTGGAACGGGGGGGTTTGTTCTCTGGCTACACCTTC. It specifies CASSLERGGLFSGYTF. The variable domain in full, completed from reference TRBV5-1 and TRBJ1-2, reads KAGVTQTPRYLIKTRGQQVTLSCSPISGHRSVSWYQQTPGQGLQFLFEYFSETQRNKGNFPGRFSGRQFSNSRSEMNVSTLELGDSALYLCASSLERGGLFSGYTFGSGTRLTVV.

CDR3 protein: CASSLVPPVGGEQYF. CDR3 nucleotide sequence: TGCGCCAGCAGCTTGGTACCCCCGGTGGGAGGAGAGCAGTACTTC. The rearrangement joins TRBV5-1 to TRBJ2-7, with TRBD2 as a possible D gene (6 bases). V was pared by 0 bases and J by 7 bases, with 17 bases between. CDR3 size: 15 residues. Germline values: CDR1 SGHRS, CDR2 YFSETQ.

The chain joins TRBV14 to TRBJ2-3; D gene uncertain. Trimming cost V 2 bases and J 4 bases, with 7 bases left between them. CDR1 SGHDN and CDR2 FVKESK come from the germline V gene. The CDR3 runs 13 residues. CDR3 protein: CASSQTQADTQYF. The CDR3 coding sequence is TGTGCCAGCAGCCAAACCCAGGCAGATACGCAGTATTTT.

This clone was detected once. The rearrangement uses TRBV7-2 and TRBJ2-1, with TRBD2 matching over 10 bases. CDR3 length: 19 amino acids. The germline gives CDR1 SGHTA, CDR2 FQGNSA. V shed 2 bases and J 4 bases; nucleotides not matched to a gene: 14. The CDR3 region has the DNA TGTGCCAGCAGCTTACGGGGTAGCGGGAGGTTTGGTTCTTACAATGAGCAGTTCTTC. Protein product: CASSLRGSGRFGSYNEQFF. Filled out from reference TRBV7-2 and TRBJ2-1, the complete variable domain reads GAGVSQSPSNKVTEKGKDVELRCDPISGHTALYWYRQSLGQGLEFLIYFQGNSAPDKSGLPSDRFSAERTGGSVSTLTIQRTQQEDSAVYLCASSLRGSGRFGSYNEQFFGPGTRLTVL.

The chain recombines TRBV5-1 with TRBJ2-1, with D maybe TRBD1 (6 bases). The CDR3 consists of 15 residues. Germline assignment: CDR1 SGHRS and CDR2 YFSETQ. Between the trimmed V and J ends, which lost 4 bases and 3 bases, there was a span of 14 bases. CDR3 region: CASSPLGTNYNEQFF. The CDR3 region has the DNA TGCGCCAGCAGCCCGTTAGGGACAAACTACAATGAGCAGTTCTTC.

V gene TRBV11-2 combines with J gene TRBJ1-1; D may be TRBD1 (5 bases). Trimming left V 2 bases short and J 4 bases short, with 14 bases between. Germline V gene sequence: CDR1 SGHAT, CDR2 FQNNGV. The CDR3 totals 15 residues. In DNA form, the CDR3 reads TGTGCCAGCAGCTTAAGGGTGGGCAGGGCCACTGAAGCTTTCTTT. This translates into CASSLRVGRATEAFF.

V is TRBV2 and J is TRBJ1-1; D is possibly TRBD1 (6 bases). The CDR3 length is 13 residues. CDR1 SNHLY and CDR2 FYNNEI come from the germline V gene. Trimming cost V 7 bases and J 1 base, with 10 bases left between them. Here the CDR3 reads CASIGGGNTEAFF. CDR3 sequence (DNA): TGTGCCAGCATAGGGGGGGGGAACACTGAAGCTTTCTTT.

The chain joins TRBV24-1 to TRBJ1-1; D unresolved. Germline loops: CDR1 KGHDR, CDR2 SFDVKD. V lost 9 bases to trimming and J lost 0 bases, with 40 bases between them. This CDR3 has 23 amino acids. The CDR3 coding sequence is TGTGCCACCGGTAAATATCCGGGAGAACAAACAATGGACGGAATTAACATGAACACTGAAGCTTTCTTT. Translation gives CATGKYPGEQTMDGINMNTEAFF.

The V call is TRBV5-6, the J call TRBJ1-1; D call uncertain. Trimming left V 2 bases short and J 1 base short, with 15 bases between. The CDR3 runs to 16 residues. Germline assignment: CDR1 SGHDT and CDR2 YYEEEE. The CDR3 loop is CASSLRHTRGNTEAFF. The CDR3, as DNA: TGTGCCAGCAGCTTACGACACACACGGGGGAACACTGAAGCTTTCTTT. The full variable domain, completed using reference TRBV5-6 and TRBJ1-1, is DAGVTQSPTHLIKTRGQQVTLRCSPKSGHDTVSWYQQALGQGPQFIFQYYEEEERQRGNFPDRFSGHQFPNYSSELNVNALLLGDSALYLCASSLRHTRGNTEAFFGQGTRLTVV.

This chain uses TRBV29-1 with TRBJ2-7, with TRBD1 as a possible D gene (7 bases). Germline CDR1 reads SQVTM; CDR2 reads ANQGSEA. The CDR3 sequence is 14 residues long. The V gene lost 3 bases and the J gene lost 5 bases, with 17 bases spanning the gap. DNA for the CDR3: TGCAGCGTTGATGGAGGGGGCCGAGGGGACGAGCAGTACTTC. Amino acid sequence: CSVDGGGRGDEQYF.

The chain is built from TRBV18 and TRBJ1-1, with TRBD1 matching 9 bases. Germline V lookup: CDR1 KGHSH, CDR2 LQKENI. The junction had 5 bases not matched to a gene; V was cut back by 5 bases and J by 7 bases. The CDR3 covers 13 residues. The CDR3 loop reads CASSSDRGGEAFF. In DNA form, the CDR3 reads TGTGCCAGCTCATCGGACAGGGGAGGTGAAGCTTTCTTT.

The chain recombines TRBV6-5 with TRBJ2-7, with D unclear. Looked up from germline, CDR1 is MNHEY and CDR2 is SVGAGI. V shed 6 bases and J shed 5 bases, with 14 bases lying between them. The CDR3 sequence is 13 residues long. CDR3 bases: TGTGCCAGCAGCCAAGCTAGGATAGACGAGCAGTACTTC. Translating gives CASSQARIDEQYF.

This clone was counted a single time. The rearrangement uses TRBV27 and TRBJ2-1; the D gene is possibly TRBD2 (5 bases). CDR3 length: 15 amino acids. V lost 5 bases and J lost 4, with 15 bases in between. Germline CDR1 reads MNHEY; CDR2 reads SMNVEV (reference sequence). The CDR3 reads CASSDPGFVYNEQFF. DNA for the CDR3: TGTGCCAGCAGTGACCCGGGATTTGTATACAATGAGCAGTTCTTC.

This clone was seen only once. J is TRBJ2-3 and V is TRBV15; 13 nucleotides align to TRBD2. Trimming took 2 bases from V and 4 from J; bases not matched to a gene: 6. Germline CDR1 LNHNV, CDR2 YYDKDF (reference sequence). The CDR3 is made up of 17 amino acids. DNA for the CDR3: TGTGCCACCAGCAGATGGGGGACTAGCGGGATGGCAGATACGCAGTATTTT. It is translated as CATSRWGTSGMADTQYF.

This chain links TRBV29-1 with TRBJ2-3; 7 positions agree with TRBD2. The junction had 10 bases not matched to a gene; V was cut back by 7 bases and J by 3 bases. Per the germline V gene, CDR1 is SQVTM and CDR2 is ANQGSEA. The CDR3 length is 14 residues. In DNA form, the CDR3 reads TGCAGCGGAGGAGGCGGGAGAGGGACAGATACGCAGTATTTT. This sequence encodes CSGGGGRGTDTQYF.

The chain carries TRBV3-1 (or the pseudogene TRBV3-2) and TRBJ2-2, with 10 bases matching TRBD2. CDR3 size: 15 residues. Germline V gene data show CDR1 as LGHDT and CDR2 as YNNKEL (reference sequence). J was trimmed by 5 bases and V by 3 bases; bases with no gene match: 3. CDR3 sequence (DNA): TGTGCCAGCAGCCAGACGACTAGCGGGACCGGGGAGCTGTTTTTT. It encodes CASSQTTSGTGELFF.

The chain employs TRBV29-1 and TRBJ2-5, with 7 bases matching TRBD1. Trimming cost V 7 bases and J 5 bases; bases outside gene matches: 4. CDR3 length: 11 amino acids. Germline assignment: CDR1 SQVTM and CDR2 ANQGSEA. CDR3 in amino acids: CSAPRGETQYF. The CDR3 DNA follows: TGCAGCGCCCCCAGGGGGGAGACCCAGTACTTC.

This chain links TRBV12-3 or TRBV12-4 with TRBJ2-7; D is unresolved. This CDR3 spans 12 amino acids. Trimming removed 5 bases from V and 4 bases from J, with 9 bases in between. CDR3 loop: CASSIDGYEQYF. The CDR3 nucleotides are TGTGCCAGCAGTATAGACGGTTACGAGCAGTACTTC.

The J gene is TRBJ1-2, the V gene TRBV19; a possible D gene is TRBD1 (5 bases). The CDR3 spans 15 residues. Germline loops: CDR1 LNHDA, CDR2 SQIVND (reference sequence). V was cut by 5 bases and J by 5 bases, with 18 bases left in between. The DNA for the CDR3 is TGTGCCAGTAGTGTGGGACTCCTAGTCGCTTATGGCTACACCTTC. Protein sequence: CASSVGLLVAYGYTF. Combining the CDR3 with reference TRBV19 and TRBJ1-2 gives the whole variable domain DGGITQSPKYLFRKEGQNVTLSCEQNLNHDAMYWYRQDPGQGLRLIYYSQIVNDFQKGDIAEGYSVSREKKESFPLTVTSAQKNPTAFYLCASSVGLLVAYGYTFGSGTRLTVV.

Written as DNA, the CDR3 is TGTGCCAGCAGCCAAGGTCGGGGGGCGATGGATGGCTACACCTTC. It specifies CASSQGRGAMDGYTF. The rearrangement uses TRBV3-1 (or the pseudogene TRBV3-2) and TRBJ1-2, with a tentative D call TRBD1 (6 bases). Germline V gene sequence: CDR1 LGHDT, CDR2 YNNKEL (reference sequence). This CDR3 is 15 amino acids long. Trimming pared 1 base from V and 6 bases from J, leaving 15 bases between.